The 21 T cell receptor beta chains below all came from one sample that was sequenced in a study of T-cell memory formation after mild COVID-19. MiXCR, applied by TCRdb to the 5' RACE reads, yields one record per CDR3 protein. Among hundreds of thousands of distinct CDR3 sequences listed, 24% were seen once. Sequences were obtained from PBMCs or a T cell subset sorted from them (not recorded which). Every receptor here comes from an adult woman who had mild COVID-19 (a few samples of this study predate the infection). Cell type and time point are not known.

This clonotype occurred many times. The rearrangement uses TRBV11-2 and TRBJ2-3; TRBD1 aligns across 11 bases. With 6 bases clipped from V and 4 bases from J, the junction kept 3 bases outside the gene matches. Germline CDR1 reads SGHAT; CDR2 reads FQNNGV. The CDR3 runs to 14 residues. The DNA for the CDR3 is TGTGCCAGCAGATGGACAGGGGGCCCAGATACGCAGTATTTT. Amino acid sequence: CASRWTGGPDTQYF.

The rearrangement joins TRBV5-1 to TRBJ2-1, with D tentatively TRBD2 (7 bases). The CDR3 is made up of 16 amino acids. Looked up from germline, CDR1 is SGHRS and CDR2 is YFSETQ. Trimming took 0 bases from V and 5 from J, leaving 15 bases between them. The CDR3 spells CASSLARGAQDNEQFF. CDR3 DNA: TGCGCCAGCAGCTTGGCCCGGGGGGCGCAGGACAATGAGCAGTTCTTC.

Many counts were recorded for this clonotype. The CDR3 sequence is CAWSPGDEQFF. The CDR3 DNA sequence: TGTGCCTGGAGCCCTGGGGATGAGCAGTTCTTC. The rearrangement links TRBV30 to TRBJ2-1; D is unresolved. V was shortened by 3 bases and J by 8 bases, with 8 bases between the two germline ends. Germline V gene sequence: CDR1 GTSNPN, CDR2 SVGIG (reference sequence). CDR3 length equals 11 residues. The whole variable domain, filled in from reference TRBV30 and TRBJ2-1, reads SQTIHQWPATLVQPVGSPLSLECTVEGTSNPNLYWYRQAAGRGLQLLFYSVGIGQISSEVPQNLSASRPQDRQFILSSKKLLLSDSGFYLCAWSPGDEQFFGPGTRLTVL.

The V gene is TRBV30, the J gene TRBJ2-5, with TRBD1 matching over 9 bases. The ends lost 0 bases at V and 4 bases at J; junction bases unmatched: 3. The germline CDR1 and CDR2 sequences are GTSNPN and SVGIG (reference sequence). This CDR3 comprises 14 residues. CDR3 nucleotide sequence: TGTGCCTGGAGTGTACCGGGACAGGGAGAGACCCAGTACTTC. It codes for CAWSVPGQGETQYF.

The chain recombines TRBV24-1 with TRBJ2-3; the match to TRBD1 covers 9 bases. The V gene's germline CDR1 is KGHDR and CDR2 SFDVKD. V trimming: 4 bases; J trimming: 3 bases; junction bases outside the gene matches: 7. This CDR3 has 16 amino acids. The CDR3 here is CATSDPSTGGTDTQYF. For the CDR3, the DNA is TGTGCCACCAGTGACCCCTCGACAGGGGGAACAGATACGCAGTATTTT.

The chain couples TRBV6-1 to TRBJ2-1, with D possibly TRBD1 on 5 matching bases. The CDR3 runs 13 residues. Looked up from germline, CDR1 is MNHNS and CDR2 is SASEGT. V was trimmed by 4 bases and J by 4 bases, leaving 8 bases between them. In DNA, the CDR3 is TGTGCCAGCAGTGGACAGCCGTACAATGAGCAGTTCTTC. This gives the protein CASSGQPYNEQFF.

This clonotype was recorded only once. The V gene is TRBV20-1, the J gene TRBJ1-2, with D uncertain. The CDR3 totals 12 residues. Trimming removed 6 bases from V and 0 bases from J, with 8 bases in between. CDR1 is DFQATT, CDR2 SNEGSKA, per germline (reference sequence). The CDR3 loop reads CSARRTNYGYTF. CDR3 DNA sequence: TGCAGTGCCCGCCGAACTAACTATGGCTACACCTTC.

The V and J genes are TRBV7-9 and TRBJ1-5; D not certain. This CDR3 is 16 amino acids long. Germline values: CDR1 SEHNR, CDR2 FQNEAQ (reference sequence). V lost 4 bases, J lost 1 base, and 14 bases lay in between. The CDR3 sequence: CASSSLVGSSNQPQHF. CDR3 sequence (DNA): TGTGCCAGCAGCTCCCTGGTTGGCAGCAGCAATCAGCCCCAGCATTTT.

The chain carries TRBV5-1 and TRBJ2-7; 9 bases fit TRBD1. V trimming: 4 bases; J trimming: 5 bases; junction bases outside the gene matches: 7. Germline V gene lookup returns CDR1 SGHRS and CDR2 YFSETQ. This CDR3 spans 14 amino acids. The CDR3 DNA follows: TGCGCCAGCAGCGTGGGACAGGGAGAGGACGAGCAGTACTTC. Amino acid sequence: CASSVGQGEDEQYF.

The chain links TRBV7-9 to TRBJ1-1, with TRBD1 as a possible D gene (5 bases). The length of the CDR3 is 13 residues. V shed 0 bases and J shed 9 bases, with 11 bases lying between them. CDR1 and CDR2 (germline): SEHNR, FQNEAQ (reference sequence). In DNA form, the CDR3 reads TGTGCCAGCAGCTTAGCTCCCGACAGCAAAGCTTTCTTT. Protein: CASSLAPDSKAFF. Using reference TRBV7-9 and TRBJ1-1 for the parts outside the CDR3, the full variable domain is DTGVSQNPRHKITKRGQNVTFRCDPISEHNRLYWYRQTLGQGPEFLTYFQNEAQLEKSRLLSDRFSAERPKGSFSTLEIQRTEQGDSAMYLCASSLAPDSKAFFGQGTRLTVV.

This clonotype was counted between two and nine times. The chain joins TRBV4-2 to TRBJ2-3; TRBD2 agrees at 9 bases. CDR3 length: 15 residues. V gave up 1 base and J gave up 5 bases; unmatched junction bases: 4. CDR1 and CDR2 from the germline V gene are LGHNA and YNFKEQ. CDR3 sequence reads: CASSQASGIGDTQYF. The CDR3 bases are TGTGCCAGCAGCCAAGCTAGCGGGATAGGAGATACGCAGTATTTT.

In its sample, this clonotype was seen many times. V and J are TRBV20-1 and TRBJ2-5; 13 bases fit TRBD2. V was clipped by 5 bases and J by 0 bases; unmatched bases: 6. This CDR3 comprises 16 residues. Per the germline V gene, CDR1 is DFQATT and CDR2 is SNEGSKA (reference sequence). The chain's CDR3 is CSARGTSGVHQETQYF. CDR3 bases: TGCAGTGCTCGCGGGACTAGCGGGGTCCACCAAGAGACCCAGTACTTC.

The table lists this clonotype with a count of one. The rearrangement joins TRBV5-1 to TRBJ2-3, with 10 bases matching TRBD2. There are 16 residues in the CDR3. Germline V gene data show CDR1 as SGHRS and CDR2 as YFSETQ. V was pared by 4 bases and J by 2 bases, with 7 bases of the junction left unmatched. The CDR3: CASSRRTSGFTDTQYF. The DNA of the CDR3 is TGCGCCAGCAGCCGAAGGACTAGCGGATTCACAGATACGCAGTATTTT.

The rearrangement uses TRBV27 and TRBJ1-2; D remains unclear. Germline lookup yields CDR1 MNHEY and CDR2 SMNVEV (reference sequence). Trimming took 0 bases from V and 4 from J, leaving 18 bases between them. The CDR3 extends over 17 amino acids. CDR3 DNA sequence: TGTGCCAGCAGTTTATCGAGGTCGGTCCGCGCTATCTATGGCTACACCTTC. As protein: CASSLSRSVRAIYGYTF.

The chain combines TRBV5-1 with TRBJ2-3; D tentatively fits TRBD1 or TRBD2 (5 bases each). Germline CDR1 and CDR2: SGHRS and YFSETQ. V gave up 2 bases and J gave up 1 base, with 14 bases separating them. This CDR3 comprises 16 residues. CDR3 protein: CASSFIPGRGTDTQYF. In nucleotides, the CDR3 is TGCGCCAGCAGCTTCATTCCGGGGCGGGGCACAGATACGCAGTATTTT.

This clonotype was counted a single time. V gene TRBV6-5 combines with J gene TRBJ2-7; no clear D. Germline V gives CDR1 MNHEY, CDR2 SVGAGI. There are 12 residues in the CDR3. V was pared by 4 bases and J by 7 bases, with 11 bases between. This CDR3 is CASSSLLYEQYF. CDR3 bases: TGTGCCAGCAGTTCCCTTCTCTATGAGCAGTACTTC.

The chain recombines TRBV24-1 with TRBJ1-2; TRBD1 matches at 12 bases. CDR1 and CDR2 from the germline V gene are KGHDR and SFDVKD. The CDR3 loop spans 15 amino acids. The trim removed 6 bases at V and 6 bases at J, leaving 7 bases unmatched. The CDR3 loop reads CATSPGTGGVDGYTF. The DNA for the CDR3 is TGTGCCACCAGTCCCGGGACAGGGGGCGTAGATGGCTACACCTTC.

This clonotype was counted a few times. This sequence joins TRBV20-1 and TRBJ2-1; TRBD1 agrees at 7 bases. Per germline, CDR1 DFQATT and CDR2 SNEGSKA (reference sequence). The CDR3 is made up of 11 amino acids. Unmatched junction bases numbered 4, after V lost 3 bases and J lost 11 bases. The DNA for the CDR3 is TGCAGTGCTAGGACGGGACAGAAGCAGTTCTTC. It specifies CSARTGQKQFF.

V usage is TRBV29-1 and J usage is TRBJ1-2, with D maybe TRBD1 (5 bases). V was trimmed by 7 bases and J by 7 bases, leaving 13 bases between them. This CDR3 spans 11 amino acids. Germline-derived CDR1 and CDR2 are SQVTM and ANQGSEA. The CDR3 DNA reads TGCAGCGGTCGGGGGTCTAGTGGCTACACCTTC. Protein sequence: CSGRGSSGYTF.

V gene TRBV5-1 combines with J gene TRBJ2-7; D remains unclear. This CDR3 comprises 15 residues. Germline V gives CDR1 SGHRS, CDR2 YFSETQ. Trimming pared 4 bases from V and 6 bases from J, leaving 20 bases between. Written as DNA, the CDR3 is TGCGCCAGCAGCACCAAACCTAGAGAATCTTTCGAGCAGTACTTC. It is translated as CASSTKPRESFEQYF.

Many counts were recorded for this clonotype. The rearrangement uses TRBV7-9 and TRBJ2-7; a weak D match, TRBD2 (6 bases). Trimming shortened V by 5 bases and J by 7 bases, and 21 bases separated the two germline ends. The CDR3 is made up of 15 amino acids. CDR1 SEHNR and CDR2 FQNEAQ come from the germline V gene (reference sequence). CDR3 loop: CASSPGVQGYEEQYF. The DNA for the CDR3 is TGTGCCAGCAGCCCGGGGGTGCAGGGTTATGAGGAGCAGTACTTC.